This T cell receptor beta chain is from a study of blood T cell repertoires in COVID-19. From germline, CDR1 is SEHNR and CDR2 FQNEAQ (reference sequence). The CDR3 covers 13 residues. Trimming removed 2 bases at V and 3 bases at J, with 7 bases between. This clone was detected only a few times. The identical CDR3 is also encoded by other nucleotide sequences in the sample. Assay: immunoSEQ multiplex PCR; the TCRdb copy retains only in-frame clones and omits some. The sample lists 150,000 to 200,000 clones; roughly three quarters were seen once. The clonotype was recovered from a woman in her thirties or forties with COVID-19, enrolled during active disease. Sequenced sample: peripheral blood. V gene TRBV7-9 combines with J gene TRBJ1-1; D may be TRBD1 (5 bases). The CDR3 sequence: CASSLQGDTEAFF. The CDR3 coding sequence is TGTGCCAGCAGCTTACAGGGTGACACTGAAGCTTTCTTT.